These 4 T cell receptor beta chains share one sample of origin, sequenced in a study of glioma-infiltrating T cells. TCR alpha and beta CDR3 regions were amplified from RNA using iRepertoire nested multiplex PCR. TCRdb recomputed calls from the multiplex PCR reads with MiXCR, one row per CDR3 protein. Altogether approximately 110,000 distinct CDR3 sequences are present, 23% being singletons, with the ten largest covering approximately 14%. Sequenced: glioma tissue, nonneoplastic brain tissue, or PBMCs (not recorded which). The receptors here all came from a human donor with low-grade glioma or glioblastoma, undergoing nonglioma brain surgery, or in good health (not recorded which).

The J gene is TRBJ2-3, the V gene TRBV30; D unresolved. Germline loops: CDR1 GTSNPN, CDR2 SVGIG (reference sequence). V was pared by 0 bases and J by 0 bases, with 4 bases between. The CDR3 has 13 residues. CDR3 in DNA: TGTGCCTGGAGTGTAATTAGCACAGATACGCAGTATTTT. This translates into CAWSVISTDTQYF.

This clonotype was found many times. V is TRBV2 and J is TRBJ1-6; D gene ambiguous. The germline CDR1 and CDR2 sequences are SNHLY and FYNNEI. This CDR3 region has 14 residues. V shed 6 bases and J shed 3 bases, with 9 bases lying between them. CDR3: CASRQDGYNSPLHF. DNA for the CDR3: TGTGCCAGCAGGCAGGACGGCTATAATTCACCCCTCCACTTT.

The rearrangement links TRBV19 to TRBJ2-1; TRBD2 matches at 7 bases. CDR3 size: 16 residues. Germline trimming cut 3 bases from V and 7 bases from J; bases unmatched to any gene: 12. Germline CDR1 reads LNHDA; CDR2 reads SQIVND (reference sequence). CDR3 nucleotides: TGTGCCAGTAGTATTTGGGGAGGGGCTACTAGGAATGAGCAGTTCTTC. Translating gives CASSIWGGATRNEQFF.

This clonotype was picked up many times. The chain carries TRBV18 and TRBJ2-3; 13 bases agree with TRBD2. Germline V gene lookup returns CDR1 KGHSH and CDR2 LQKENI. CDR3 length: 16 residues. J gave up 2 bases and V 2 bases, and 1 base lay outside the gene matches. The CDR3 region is CASSPTSGRATDTQYF. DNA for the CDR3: TGTGCCAGCTCACCAACTAGCGGGAGGGCCACAGATACGCAGTATTTT.